This T cell receptor (beta chain) was recorded in a study of tumor-infiltrating lymphocytes in primary liver carcinoma. The template, roughly 510 ng total RNA, yielded TCR beta cDNA made with a constant-region primer. Three-round nested multiplex PCR performed with slightly modified ARM-PCR produced the TCR beta libraries. The first two PCR rounds used TRBV1-TRBV30 forward primers with a C-beta reverse primer, around 10 cycles each. A single record per CDR3 protein comes from TCRdb applying MiXCR to the multiplex PCR reads. The data hold more than 75,000 distinct CDR3 sequences, with 72% observed a single time. About this clonotype itself: This clone may be a read error of a much larger clone one base away.

RNA and DNA were co-extracted from roughly 20-30 mg of unsorted bulk tissue. Primary liver carcinoma in the patients was surgically resected. Treatment-naive at the time, the patients had chronic HBV infection. The CDR3 is 16 residues long. Germline values: CDR1 ENHRY, CDR2 SYGVKD. The V gene is TRBV10-3, the J gene TRBJ2-2; the D gene is possibly TRBD2 (6 bases). The TCR sequence derives from a man in his forties with primary liver carcinoma and hepatitis B virus infection. Material for sequencing was liver tumor tissue from sampling region 1. Noted subset: tumor region T1, superior pole. The CDR3 loop reads CATSESGGKNTGELFF. CDR3 sequence (DNA): TGTGCCACCAGTGAGTCCGGGGGAAAGAACACCGGGGAGCTGTTTTTT.